This T cell receptor (beta chain) was profiled in a study of blood T cell repertoires in COVID-19. Study overall: From T cells, B-cell-depleted T cells, or PBMCs came the material, which was cDNA or gDNA.

Those enrolled in Seattle joined during active infection and were followed longitudinally afterward. Original processing methods: Amplified reference gene primers provided the basis for estimating nucleated cell counts. TCRdb's table, derived via immunoSEQ multiplex PCR, lists solely in-frame clones and lacks some. V and J calls and clone size are given by that table; D and trimming were obtained from the DNA. The sample includes 150,000 to 170,000 clones, roughly 83% of them seen just once. CDR1 is MNHEY, CDR2 SVGAGI, per germline. Trimming took 7 bases from V and 10 from J; bases not matched to a gene: 8. This CDR3 region has 14 residues. Notes on this clone: Other DNA sequences within the sample encode an identical CDR3.

The sequencing sample was made of peripheral blood. This TCR came from a woman aged 55-69 years with COVID-19, enrolled during active disease. V is TRBV6-5 and J is TRBJ1-6; 9 bases are a match to TRBD1. CDR3: CASTPTGGRSPLHF. The CDR3 DNA sequence: TGTGCCAGCACCCCGACAGGGGGTCGCTCACCCCTCCACTTT.